This note documents a single T cell receptor beta chain sequence. The CDR3 covers 15 residues. Germline V gene data show CDR1 as GTSNPN and CDR2 as SVGIG (reference sequence). Deletions cut 0 bases from V and 0 bases from J, with 10 bases between. Source study methods: Counts of nucleated cells, estimated from reference gene primer amplification, were obtained. Sequenced by immunoSEQ multiplex PCR; TCRdb stores in-frame clones only, minus some. The DNA was the basis for D and trimming; V, J and clone size are from that table. The sample has over 85,000 clones, around 86% seen once. These data come from a study of blood T cell repertoires in COVID-19. Overall study context: Both acute and convalescent COVID-19 samples were obtained from the United States, Italy and Spain.

Material: peripheral blood. The chain combines TRBV30 with TRBJ2-3, with D possibly matching TRBD2 (5 bases). The TCR was taken from a woman aged 70-85 years with acute or convalescent COVID-19. The CDR3 DNA reads as TGTGCCTGGAGTGTAGCGGATACTAGCACAGATACGCAGTATTTT. This encodes CAWSVADTSTDTQYF.